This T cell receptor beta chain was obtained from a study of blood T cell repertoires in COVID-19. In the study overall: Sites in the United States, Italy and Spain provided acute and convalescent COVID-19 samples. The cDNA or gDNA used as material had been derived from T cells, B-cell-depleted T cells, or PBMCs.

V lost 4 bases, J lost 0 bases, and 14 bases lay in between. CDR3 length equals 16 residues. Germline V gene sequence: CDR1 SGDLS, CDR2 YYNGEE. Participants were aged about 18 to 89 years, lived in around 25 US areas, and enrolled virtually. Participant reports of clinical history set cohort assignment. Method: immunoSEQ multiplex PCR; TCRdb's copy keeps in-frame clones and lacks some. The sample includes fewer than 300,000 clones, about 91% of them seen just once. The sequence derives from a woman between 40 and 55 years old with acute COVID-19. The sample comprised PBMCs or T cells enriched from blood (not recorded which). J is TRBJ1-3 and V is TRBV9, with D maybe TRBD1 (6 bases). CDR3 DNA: TGTGCCAGCAGCACCTATTCAGGGGCCTCTGGAAACACCATATATTTT. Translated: CASSTYSGASGNTIYF.